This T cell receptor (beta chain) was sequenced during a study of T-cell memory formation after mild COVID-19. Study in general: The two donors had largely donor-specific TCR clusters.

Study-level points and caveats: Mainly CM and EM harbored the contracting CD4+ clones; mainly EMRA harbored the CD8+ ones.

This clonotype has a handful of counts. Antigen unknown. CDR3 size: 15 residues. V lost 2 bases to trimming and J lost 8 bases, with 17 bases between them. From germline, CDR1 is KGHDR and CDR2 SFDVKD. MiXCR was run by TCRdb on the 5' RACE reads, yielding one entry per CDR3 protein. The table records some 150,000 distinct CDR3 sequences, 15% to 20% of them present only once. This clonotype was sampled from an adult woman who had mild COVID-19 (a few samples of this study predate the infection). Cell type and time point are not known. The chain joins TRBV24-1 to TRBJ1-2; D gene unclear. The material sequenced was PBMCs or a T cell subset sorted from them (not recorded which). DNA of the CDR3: TGTGCCACCAGTGATTCCGGACGGTCCTCTCTCGGCTACACCTTC. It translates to CATSDSGRSSLGYTF.